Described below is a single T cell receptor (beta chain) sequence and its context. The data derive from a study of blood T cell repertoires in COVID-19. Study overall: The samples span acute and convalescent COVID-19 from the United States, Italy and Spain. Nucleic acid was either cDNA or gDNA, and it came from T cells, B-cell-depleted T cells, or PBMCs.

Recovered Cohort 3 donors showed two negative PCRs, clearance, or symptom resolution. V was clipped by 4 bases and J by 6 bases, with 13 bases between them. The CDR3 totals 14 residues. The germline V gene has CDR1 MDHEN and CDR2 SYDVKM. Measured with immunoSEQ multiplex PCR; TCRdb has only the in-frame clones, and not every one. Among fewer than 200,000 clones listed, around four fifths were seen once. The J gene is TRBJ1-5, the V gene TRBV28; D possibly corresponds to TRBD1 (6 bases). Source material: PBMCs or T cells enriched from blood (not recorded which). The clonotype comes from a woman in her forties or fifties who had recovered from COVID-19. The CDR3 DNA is TGTGCCAGCAGTTCCCACAGGGTGCCTCAGCCCCAGCATTTT. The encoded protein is CASSSHRVPQPQHF.